Listed below are T cell receptor beta chains from one sample, sequenced in a study of radiation and T cells in renal cell carcinoma. Sequenced by immunoSEQ multiplex PCR; TCRdb stores in-frame clones only, minus some. This sample has under 65,000 clones; approximately 80% occur once, and the top ten carry 7.3%. This material consisted of blood, taken from a patient whose treatment included radiotherapy and nephrectomy. Receptors were obtained from a man in his 60s with renal cell carcinoma. CDR3s include the opening cysteine and the closing phenylalanine or tryptophan. Fields, in order: V gene, D gene, J gene, CDR3 length, CDR3 DNA, CDR3 protein. The D gene is left open where the match is weak.

TRBV19	TRBD2	TRBJ2-5	14	TGTGCCAGTAAGGTTAGCGGGGGGTCATGGACCCAGTACTTC	CASKVSGGSWTQYF
TRBV30	.	TRBJ1-5	16	TGTGCCTGGAGTTCTCCCGGGACGGTCTCGGGGCAGCCCCAGCATTTT	CAWSSPGTVSGQPQHF
TRBV2	.	TRBJ2-4	14	TGTGCCAGCCTCGGGCTTGCGGCCAAAAACATTCAGTACTTC	CASLGLAAKNIQYF
TRBV5-1	.	TRBJ1-2	15	TGCGCCAGCAGCTTGTTGCAGGGGCTAGGGTATGGCTACACCTTC	CASSLLQGLGYGYTF
TRBV5-1	TRBD2	TRBJ2-5	16	TGCGCCAGCAGCGTGACTAGCGGGGGGTATGGGGAGACCCAGTACTTC	CASSVTSGGYGETQYF
TRBV7-7	.	TRBJ2-5	13	TGTGCCAGCAGCTTTTCCCAGAGGGAGACCCAGTACTTC	CASSFSQRETQYF
TRBV4-3	.	TRBJ1-4	15	TGCGCCAGCAGCCAAGCCCGCCGAGAAAATGAAAAACTGTTTTTT	CASSQARRENEKLFF
TRBV2	TRBD2	TRBJ2-3	16	TGTGCCAGCAGGCTCAGTCTAGCGGGAGTGGTAGATACGCAGTATTTT	CASRLSLAGVVDTQYF
TRBV5-5	.	TRBJ1-1	13	TGTGCCAGCAGTCTCGGACTGAACACTGAAGCTTTCTTT	CASSLGLNTEAFF
TRBV7-3	.	TRBJ1-1	13	TGTGCCAGCAGCTCGGGATACAACACTGAAGCTTTCTTT	CASSSGYNTEAFF
TRBV18	.	TRBJ2-6	17	TGTGCCAGCTCACCTACAGGGAAGAGCTCTGGGGCCAACGTCCTGACTTTC	CASSPTGKSSGANVLTF
TRBV5-4	TRBD1	TRBJ1-1	14	TGTGCCAGCAGCTTGTTACAGGGGGCCGCTGAAGCTTTCTTT	CASSLLQGAAEAFF
TRBV19	TRBD1	TRBJ1-1	18	TGTGCCAGTAGGAAATCCGGGACAGGGGGCCGTGGGAGCACTGAAGCTTTCTTT	CASRKSGTGGRGSTEAFF
TRBV12-5	.	TRBJ2-5	11	TGTGCTAGTGGTTCGCCAGAGACCCAGTACTTC	CASGSPETQYF
TRBV7-9	TRBD1	TRBJ1-1	16	TGTGCCAGCAGCTTGGGACAGGTCTACATGAACACTGAAGCTTTCTTT	CASSLGQVYMNTEAFF
TRBV27	.	TRBJ1-6	14	TGTGCCAGCTCTGCGATCGCGTCGGATTCACCCCTCCACTTT	CASSAIASDSPLHF
TRBV7-9	.	TRBJ1-1	16	TGTGCCAGCAGCCCGGGGCAGGGCCCAGCAGGGACTGAAGCTTTCTTT	CASSPGQGPAGTEAFF